One TCR beta chain is described in this entry. This sample is drawn from a study of blood T cell repertoires in COVID-19. TCRdb's copy holds only in-frame clones and misses some; the assay was immunoSEQ multiplex PCR. Of about 220,000 clones in the sample, roughly 75% were seen once. Trimming removed 0 bases from V and 0 bases from J, with 14 bases in between. Per the germline V gene, CDR1 is GTSNPN and CDR2 is SVGIG (reference sequence). The CDR3 runs to 17 residues. The sample was peripheral blood. The sequence derives from a woman aged 70 to 79 with acute or convalescent COVID-19. The J gene is TRBJ1-4, the V gene TRBV30; D remains unclear. This chain's CDR3 is CAWSVLKLRATNEKLFF. The CDR3, as DNA: TGTGCCTGGAGTGTACTCAAACTACGTGCAACTAATGAAAAACTGTTTTTT.